This T cell receptor beta chain was identified during a study of T cell changes during pregnancy in multiple sclerosis. Germline-derived CDR1 and CDR2 are LGHNA and YSLEER. The CDR3 spans 15 residues. Trimming removed 4 bases at V and 0 bases at J, with 13 bases between. Assay: immunoSEQ multiplex PCR; the TCRdb copy retains only in-frame clones and omits some. The profile shows over 75,000 clones, around 92% of them singletons. This rearrangement joins TRBV4-3 to TRBJ2-7; tentatively, D is TRBD1 (6 bases). The clonotype was recovered from a female donor with multiple sclerosis, enrolled in a pregnancy study. The source was peripheral blood, collected in the first trimester of pregnancy. The CDR3 here is CASSLGAGASYEQYF. The CDR3 DNA sequence: TGCGCCAGCAGCCTAGGGGCAGGGGCCTCCTACGAGCAGTACTTC.